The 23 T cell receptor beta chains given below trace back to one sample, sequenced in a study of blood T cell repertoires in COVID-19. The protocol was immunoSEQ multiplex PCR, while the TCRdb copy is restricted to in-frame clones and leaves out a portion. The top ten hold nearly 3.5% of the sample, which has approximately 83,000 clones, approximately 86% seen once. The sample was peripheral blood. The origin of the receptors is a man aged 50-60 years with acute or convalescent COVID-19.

The CDR3 bases are TGTGCCAGCAGCGGCCCCCAGGCCACAGATACGCAGTATTTT. Translation gives CASSGPQATDTQYF. The genes are TRBV2 and TRBJ2-3; D is unclear. From germline, CDR1 is SNHLY and CDR2 FYNNEI. V lost 6 bases to trimming and J lost 2 bases, with 12 bases between them. The CDR3 is 14 amino acids.

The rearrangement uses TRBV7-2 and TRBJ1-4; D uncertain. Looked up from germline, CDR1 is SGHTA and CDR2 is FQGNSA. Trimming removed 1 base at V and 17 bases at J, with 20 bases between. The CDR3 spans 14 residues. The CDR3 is CASSLEDRLGLVFF. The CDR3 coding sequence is TGTGCCAGCAGCTTAGAGGATAGGCTGGGTCTAGTTTTTTTT.

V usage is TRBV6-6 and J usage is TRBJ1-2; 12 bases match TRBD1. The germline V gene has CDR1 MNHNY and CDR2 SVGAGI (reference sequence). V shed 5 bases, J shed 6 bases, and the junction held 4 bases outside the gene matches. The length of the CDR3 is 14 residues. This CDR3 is CASSGTGGSDGYTF. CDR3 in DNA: TGTGCCAGCAGTGGGACAGGGGGCTCCGATGGCTACACCTTC.

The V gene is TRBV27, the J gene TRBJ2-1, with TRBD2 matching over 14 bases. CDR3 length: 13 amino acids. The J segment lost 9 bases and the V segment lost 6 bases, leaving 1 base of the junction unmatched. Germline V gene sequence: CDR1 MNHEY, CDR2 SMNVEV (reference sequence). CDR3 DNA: TGTGCCAGCAGAGGACTAGCGGGGGGTGAGCAGTTCTTC. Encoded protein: CASRGLAGGEQFF.

In DNA form, the CDR3 reads TGTGCCAGCAGCCAAGAAACAGAAGTTTACGAGCAGTACTTC. Protein product: CASSQETEVYEQYF. V is TRBV4-2 and J is TRBJ2-7; D remains ambiguous. The CDR3 extends over 14 amino acids. Looked up from germline, CDR1 is LGHNA and CDR2 is YNFKEQ. Trimming took 0 bases from V and 4 from J, leaving 10 bases between them.

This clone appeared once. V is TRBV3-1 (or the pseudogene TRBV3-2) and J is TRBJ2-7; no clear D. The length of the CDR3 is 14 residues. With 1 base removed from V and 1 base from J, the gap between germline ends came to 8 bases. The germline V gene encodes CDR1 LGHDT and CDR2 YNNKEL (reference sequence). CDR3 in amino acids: CASSQGTDSYEQYF. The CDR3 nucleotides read TGTGCCAGCAGCCAAGGTACAGATTCCTACGAGCAGTACTTC.

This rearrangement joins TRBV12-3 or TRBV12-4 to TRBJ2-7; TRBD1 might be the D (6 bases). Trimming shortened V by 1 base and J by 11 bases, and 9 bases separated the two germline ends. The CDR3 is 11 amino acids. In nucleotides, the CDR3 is TGTGCCAGCAGTTTAGGGGGACATAAGTACTTC. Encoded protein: CASSLGGHKYF.

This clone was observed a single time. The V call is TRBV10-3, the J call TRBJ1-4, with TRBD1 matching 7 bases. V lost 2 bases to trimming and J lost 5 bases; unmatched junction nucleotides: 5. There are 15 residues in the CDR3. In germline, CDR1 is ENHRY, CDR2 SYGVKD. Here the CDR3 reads CAISEVPGGNEKLFF. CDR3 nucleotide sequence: TGTGCCATCAGTGAGGTCCCAGGGGGGAATGAAAAACTGTTTTTT.

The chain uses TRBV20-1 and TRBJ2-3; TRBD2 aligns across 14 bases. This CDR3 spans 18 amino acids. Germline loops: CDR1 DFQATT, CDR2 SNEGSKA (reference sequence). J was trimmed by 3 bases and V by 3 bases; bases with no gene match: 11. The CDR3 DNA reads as TGCAGTGCTAGTCAACCCCCCGGGACTAGCGGGAGAACAGATACGCAGTATTTT. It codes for CSASQPPGTSGRTDTQYF.

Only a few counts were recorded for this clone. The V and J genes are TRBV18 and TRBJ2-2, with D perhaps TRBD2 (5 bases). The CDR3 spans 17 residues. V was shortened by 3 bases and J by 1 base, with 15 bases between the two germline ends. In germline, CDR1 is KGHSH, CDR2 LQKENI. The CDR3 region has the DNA TGTGCCAGCTCACCGACTAACGTGGGTGTGAACACCGGGGAGCTGTTTTTT. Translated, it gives CASSPTNVGVNTGELFF.

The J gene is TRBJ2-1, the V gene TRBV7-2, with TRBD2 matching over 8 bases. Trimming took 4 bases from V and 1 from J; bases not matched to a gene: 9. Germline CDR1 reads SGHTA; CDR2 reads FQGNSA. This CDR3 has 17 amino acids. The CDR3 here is CASSSPPGTSSYNEQFF. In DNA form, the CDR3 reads TGTGCCAGCAGCTCCCCCCCCGGGACTAGTTCCTACAATGAGCAGTTCTTC.

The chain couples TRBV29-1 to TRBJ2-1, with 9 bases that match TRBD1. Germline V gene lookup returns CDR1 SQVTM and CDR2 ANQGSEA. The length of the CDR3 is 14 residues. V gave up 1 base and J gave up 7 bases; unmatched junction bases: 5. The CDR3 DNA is TGCAGCGTTGAAGGGACAGGGGACGGGAATGAGCAGTTCTTC. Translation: CSVEGTGDGNEQFF.

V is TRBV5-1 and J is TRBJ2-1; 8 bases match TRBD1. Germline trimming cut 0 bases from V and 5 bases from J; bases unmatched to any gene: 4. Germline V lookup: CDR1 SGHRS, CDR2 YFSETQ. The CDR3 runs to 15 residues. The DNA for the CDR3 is TGCGCCAGCAGCTTGGGGACAGGGAACAACAATGAGCAGTTCTTC. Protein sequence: CASSLGTGNNNEQFF. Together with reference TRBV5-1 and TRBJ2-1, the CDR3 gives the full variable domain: KAGVTQTPRYLIKTRGQQVTLSCSPISGHRSVSWYQQTPGQGLQFLFEYFSETQRNKGNFPGRFSGRQFSNSRSEMNVSTLELGDSALYLCASSLGTGNNNEQFFGPGTRLTVL.

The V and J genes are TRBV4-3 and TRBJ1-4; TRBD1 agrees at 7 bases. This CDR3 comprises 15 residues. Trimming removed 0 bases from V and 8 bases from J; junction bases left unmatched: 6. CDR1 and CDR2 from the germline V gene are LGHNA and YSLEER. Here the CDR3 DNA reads TGCGCCAGCAGCCAAGACGACAGGGAATGGGAAAAACTGTTTTTT. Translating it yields CASSQDDREWEKLFF.

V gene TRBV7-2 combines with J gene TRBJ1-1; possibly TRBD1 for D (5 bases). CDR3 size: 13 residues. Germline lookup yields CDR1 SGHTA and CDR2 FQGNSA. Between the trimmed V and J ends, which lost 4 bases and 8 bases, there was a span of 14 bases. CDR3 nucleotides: TGTGCCAGCAGCTCGTATTTTCAGGGAGAAGCTTTCTTT. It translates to CASSSYFQGEAFF.

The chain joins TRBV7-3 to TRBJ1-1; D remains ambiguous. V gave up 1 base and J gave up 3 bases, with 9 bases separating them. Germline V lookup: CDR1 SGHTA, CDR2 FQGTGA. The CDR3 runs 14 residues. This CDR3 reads CASSLRGSDTEAFF. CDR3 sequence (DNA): TGTGCCAGCAGCTTAAGAGGGTCGGACACTGAAGCTTTCTTT.

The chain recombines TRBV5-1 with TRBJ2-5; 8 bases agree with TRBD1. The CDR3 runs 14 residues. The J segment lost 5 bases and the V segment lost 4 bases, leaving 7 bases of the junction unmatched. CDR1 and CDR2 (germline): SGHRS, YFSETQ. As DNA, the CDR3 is TGCGCCAGCAGCACCGGACAGGGATGGGAGACCCAGTACTTC. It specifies CASSTGQGWETQYF.

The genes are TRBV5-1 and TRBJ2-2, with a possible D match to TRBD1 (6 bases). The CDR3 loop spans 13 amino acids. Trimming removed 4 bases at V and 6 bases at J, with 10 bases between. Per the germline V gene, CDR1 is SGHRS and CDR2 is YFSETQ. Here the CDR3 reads CASSEQGSGELFF. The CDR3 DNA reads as TGCGCCAGCAGCGAACAGGGTTCCGGGGAGCTGTTTTTT.

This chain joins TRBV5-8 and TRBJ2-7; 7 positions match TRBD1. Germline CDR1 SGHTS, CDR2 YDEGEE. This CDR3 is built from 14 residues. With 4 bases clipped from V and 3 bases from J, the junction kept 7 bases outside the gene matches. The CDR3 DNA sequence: TGTGCCAGCAGCACGGGACAGCTGGGCTACGAGCAGTACTTC. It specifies CASSTGQLGYEQYF.

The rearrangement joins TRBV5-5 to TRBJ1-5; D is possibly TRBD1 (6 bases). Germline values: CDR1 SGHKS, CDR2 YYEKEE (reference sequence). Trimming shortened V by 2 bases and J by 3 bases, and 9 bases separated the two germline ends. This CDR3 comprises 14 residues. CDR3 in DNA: TGTGCCAGCAGCTTCCGGGACACCAATCAGCCCCAGCATTTT. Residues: CASSFRDTNQPQHF.

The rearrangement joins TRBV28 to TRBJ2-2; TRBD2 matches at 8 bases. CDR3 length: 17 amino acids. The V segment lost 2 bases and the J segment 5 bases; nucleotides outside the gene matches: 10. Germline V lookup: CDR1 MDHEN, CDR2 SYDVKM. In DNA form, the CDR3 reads TGTGCCAGCAGTTTAGGGAGCGGGAGTCGAGCGACCGGGGAGCTGTTTTTT. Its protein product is CASSLGSGSRATGELFF. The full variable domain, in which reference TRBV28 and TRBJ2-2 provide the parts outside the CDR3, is DVKVTQSSRYLVKRTGEKVFLECVQDMDHENMFWYRQDPGLGLRLIYFSYDVKMKEKGDIPEGYSVSREKKERFSLILESASTNQTSMYLCASSLGSGSRATGELFFGEGSRLTVL.

The CDR3 DNA reads as TGTGCCAGCAGCTCCGACAGGGGCGATAGACGAAAACTGTTTTTT. It specifies CASSSDRGDRRKLFF. The chain recombines TRBV11-2 with TRBJ1-4; 8 bases map to TRBD1. V lost 4 bases, J lost 10 bases, and 11 bases stayed unmatched. The germline V gene encodes CDR1 SGHAT and CDR2 FQNNGV. This CDR3 has 15 amino acids. Full variable domain (rest looked up from reference TRBV11-2 and TRBJ1-4): EAGVAQSPRYKIIEKRQSVAFWCNPISGHATLYWYQQILGQGPKLLIQFQNNGVVDDSQLPKDRFSAERLKGVDSTLKIQPAKLEDSAVYLCASSSDRGDRRKLFFGSGTQLSVL.

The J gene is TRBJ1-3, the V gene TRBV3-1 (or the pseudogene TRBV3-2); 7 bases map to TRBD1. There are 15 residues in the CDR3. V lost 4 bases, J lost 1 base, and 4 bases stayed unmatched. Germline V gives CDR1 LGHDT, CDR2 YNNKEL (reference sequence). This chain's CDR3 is CASSPQGTSGNTIYF. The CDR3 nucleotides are TGTGCCAGCAGCCCACAGGGGACTTCTGGAAACACCATATATTTT.